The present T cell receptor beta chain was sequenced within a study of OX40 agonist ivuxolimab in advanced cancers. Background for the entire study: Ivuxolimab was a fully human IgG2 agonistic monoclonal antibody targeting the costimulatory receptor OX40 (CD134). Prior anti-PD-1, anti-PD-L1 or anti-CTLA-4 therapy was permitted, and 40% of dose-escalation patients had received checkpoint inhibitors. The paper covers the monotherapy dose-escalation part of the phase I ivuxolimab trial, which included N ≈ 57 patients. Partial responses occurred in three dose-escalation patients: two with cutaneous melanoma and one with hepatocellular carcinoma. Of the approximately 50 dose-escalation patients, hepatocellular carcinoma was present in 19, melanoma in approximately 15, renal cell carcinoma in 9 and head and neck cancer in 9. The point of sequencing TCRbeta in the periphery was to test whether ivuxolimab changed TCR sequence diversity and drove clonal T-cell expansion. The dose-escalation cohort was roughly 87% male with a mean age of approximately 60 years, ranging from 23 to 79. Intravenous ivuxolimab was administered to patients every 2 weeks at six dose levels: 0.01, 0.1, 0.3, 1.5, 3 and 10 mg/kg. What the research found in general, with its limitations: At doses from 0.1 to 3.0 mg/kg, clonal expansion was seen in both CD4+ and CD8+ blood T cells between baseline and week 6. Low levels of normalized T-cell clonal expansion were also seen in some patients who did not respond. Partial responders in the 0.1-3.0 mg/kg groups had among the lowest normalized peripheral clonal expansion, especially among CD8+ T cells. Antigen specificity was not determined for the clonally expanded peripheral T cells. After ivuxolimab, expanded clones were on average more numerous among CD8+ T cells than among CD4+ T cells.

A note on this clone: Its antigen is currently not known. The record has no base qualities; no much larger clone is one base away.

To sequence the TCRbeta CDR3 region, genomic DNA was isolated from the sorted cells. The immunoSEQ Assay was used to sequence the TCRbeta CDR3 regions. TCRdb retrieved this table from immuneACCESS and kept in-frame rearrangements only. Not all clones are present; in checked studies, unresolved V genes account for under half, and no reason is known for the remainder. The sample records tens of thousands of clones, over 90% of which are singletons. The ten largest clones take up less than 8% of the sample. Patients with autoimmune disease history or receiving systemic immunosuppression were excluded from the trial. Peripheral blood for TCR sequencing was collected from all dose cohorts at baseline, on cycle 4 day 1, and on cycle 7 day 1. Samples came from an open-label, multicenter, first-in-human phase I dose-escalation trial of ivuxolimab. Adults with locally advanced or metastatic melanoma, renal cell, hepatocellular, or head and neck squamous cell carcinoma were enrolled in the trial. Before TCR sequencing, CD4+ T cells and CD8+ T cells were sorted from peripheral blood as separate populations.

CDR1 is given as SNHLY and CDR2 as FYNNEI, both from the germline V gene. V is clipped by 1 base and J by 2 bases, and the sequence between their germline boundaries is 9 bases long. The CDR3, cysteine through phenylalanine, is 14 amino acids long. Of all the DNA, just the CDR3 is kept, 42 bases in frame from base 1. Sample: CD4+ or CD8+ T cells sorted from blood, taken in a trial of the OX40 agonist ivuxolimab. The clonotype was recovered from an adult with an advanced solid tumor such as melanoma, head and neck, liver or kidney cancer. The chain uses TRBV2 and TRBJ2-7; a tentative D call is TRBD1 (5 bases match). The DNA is TGTGCCAGCAGTGAAGAGGGGCGGACCTACGAGCAGTACTTC. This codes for CASSEEGRTYEQYF.